The source of this T cell receptor (beta chain) is a study of blood T cell repertoires in COVID-19. At the level of the study: COVID-19 samples collected from the United States, Italy and Spain covered acute and convalescent phases. The analysed material was cDNA or gDNA that came from T cells, B-cell-depleted T cells, or PBMCs.

The CDR3 is made up of 12 amino acids. Germline CDR1 reads LGHNT; CDR2 reads FRNRAP. Trimming cost V 0 bases and J 8 bases, with 5 bases left between them. Source study methods: It was from reference gene primer amplification that nucleated cell counts were estimated. Sequenced by immunoSEQ multiplex PCR; TCRdb stores in-frame clones only, minus some. That table supplies the V and J calls and clone size; D and trimming were determined from the DNA. The data show over 200,000 clones, about 89% seen once. This receptor was identified in a man aged 55 to 70 who had recovered from COVID-19. The specimen was peripheral blood. This chain connects TRBV12-5 to TRBJ1-5; D might be TRBD1 (5 bases). CDR3: CASGLVGEPQHF. For the CDR3, the DNA is TGTGCTAGTGGTTTGGTAGGGGAGCCCCAGCATTTT.